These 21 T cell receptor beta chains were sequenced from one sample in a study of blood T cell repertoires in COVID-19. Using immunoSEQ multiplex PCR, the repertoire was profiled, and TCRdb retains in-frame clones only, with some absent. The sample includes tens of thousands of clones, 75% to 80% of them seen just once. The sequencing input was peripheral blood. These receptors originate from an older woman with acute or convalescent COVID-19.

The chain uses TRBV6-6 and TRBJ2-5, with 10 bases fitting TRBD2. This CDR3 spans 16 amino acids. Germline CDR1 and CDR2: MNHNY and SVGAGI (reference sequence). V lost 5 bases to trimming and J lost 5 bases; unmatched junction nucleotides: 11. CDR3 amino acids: CASSPLQRGGVETQYF. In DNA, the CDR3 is TGTGCCAGCAGTCCCCTACAGCGGGGGGGCGTGGAGACCCAGTACTTC.

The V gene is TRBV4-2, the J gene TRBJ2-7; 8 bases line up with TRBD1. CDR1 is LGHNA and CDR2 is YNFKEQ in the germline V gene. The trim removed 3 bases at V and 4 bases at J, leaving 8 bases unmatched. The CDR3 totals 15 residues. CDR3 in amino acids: CASSQMTGVRYEQYF. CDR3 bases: TGTGCCAGCAGCCAGATGACAGGGGTTCGGTACGAGCAGTACTTC.

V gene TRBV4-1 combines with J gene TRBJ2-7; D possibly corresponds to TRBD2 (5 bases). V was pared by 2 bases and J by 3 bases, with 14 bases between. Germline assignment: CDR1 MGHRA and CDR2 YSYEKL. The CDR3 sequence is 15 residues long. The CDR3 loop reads CASSQLPDSLYEQYF. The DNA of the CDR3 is TGCGCCAGCAGCCAACTCCCGGACTCCCTCTACGAGCAGTACTTC.

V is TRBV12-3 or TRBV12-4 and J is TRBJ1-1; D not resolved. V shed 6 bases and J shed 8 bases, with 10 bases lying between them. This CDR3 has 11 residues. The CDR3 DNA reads TGTGCCAGCAGCCCTCTTATAGAAGCTTTCTTT. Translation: CASSPLIEAFF.

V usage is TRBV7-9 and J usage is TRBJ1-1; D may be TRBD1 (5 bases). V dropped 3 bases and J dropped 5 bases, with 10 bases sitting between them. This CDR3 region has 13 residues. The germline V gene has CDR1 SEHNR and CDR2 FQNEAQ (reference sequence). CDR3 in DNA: TGTGCCAGCAGCTTGGGGGGTTGGACTGAAGCTTTCTTT. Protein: CASSLGGWTEAFF. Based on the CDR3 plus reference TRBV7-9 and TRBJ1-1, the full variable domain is DTGVSQNPRHKITKRGQNVTFRCDPISEHNRLYWYRQTLGQGPEFLTYFQNEAQLEKSRLLSDRFSAERPKGSFSTLEIQRTEQGDSAMYLCASSLGGWTEAFFGQGTRLTVV.

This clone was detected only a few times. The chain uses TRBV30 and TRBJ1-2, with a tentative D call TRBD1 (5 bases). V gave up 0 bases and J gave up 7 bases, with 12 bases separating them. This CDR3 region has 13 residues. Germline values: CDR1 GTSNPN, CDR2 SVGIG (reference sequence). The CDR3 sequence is CAWSVWGSSGYTF. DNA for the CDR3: TGTGCCTGGAGTGTATGGGGCAGCTCTGGCTACACCTTC. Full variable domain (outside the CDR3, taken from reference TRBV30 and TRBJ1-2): SQTIHQWPATLVQPVGSPLSLECTVEGTSNPNLYWYRQAAGRGLQLLFYSVGIGQISSEVPQNLSASRPQDRQFILSSKKLLLSDSGFYLCAWSVWGSSGYTFGSGTRLTVV.

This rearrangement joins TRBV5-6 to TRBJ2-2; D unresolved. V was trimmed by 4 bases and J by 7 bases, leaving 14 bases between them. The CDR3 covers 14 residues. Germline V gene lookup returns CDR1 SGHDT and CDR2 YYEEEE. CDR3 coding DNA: TGTGCCAGCAGCGGCCAGACTTCCGACGGGGAGCTGTTTTTT. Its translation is CASSGQTSDGELFF.

In DNA form, the CDR3 reads TGTGCCAGCAGTTGGACAGGGGGCGGCTACACCTTC. Encoded protein: CASSWTGGGYTF. The chain carries TRBV12-3 or TRBV12-4 and TRBJ1-2; TRBD1 agrees at 11 bases. The CDR3 length is 12 residues. V shed 4 bases and J 8 bases; nucleotides not matched to a gene: 0.

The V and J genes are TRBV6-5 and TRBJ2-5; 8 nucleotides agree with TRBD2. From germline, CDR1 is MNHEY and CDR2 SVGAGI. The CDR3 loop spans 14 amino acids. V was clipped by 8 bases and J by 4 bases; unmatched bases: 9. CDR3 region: CASSQAGGPETQYF. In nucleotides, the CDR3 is TGTGCCAGCTCCCAGGCGGGGGGCCCAGAGACCCAGTACTTC.

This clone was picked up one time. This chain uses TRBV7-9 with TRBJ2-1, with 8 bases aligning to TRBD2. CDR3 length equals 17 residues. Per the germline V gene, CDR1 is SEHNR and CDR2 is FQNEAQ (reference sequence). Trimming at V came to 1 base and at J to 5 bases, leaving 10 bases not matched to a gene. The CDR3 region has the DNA TGTGCCAGCAGCTTAGTTCGGCTAGCGGGCCCCGACAATGAGCAGTTCTTC. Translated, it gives CASSLVRLAGPDNEQFF.

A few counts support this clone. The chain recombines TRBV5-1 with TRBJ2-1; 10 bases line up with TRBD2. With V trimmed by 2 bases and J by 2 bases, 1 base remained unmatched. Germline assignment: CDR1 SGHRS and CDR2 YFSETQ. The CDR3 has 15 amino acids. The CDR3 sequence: CASSFSGGTYNEQFF. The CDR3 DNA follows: TGCGCCAGCAGCTTTAGCGGGGGGACCTACAATGAGCAGTTCTTC. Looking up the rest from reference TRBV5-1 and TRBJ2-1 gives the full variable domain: KAGVTQTPRYLIKTRGQQVTLSCSPISGHRSVSWYQQTPGQGLQFLFEYFSETQRNKGNFPGRFSGRQFSNSRSEMNVSTLELGDSALYLCASSFSGGTYNEQFFGPGTRLTVL.

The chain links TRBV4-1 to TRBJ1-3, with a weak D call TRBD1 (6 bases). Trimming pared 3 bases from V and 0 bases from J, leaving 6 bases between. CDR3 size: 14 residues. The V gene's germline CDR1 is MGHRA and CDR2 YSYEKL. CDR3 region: CASSQGHSGNTIYF. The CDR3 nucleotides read TGCGCCAGCAGCCAGGGACACTCTGGAAACACCATATATTTT.

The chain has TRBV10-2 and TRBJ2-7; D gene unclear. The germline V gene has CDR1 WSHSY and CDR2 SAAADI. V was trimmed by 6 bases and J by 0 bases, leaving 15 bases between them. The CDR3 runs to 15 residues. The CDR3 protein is CASSPRPGGSYEQYF. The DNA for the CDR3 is TGCGCCAGCAGCCCGCGGCCGGGTGGCTCCTACGAGCAGTACTTC.

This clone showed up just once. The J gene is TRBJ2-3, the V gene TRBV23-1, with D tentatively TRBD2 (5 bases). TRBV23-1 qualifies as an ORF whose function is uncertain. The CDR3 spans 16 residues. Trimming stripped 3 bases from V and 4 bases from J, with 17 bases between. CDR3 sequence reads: CASSQGSELVPDTQYF. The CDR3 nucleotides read TGCGCCAGCAGTCAGGGTTCGGAACTAGTCCCAGATACGCAGTATTTT.

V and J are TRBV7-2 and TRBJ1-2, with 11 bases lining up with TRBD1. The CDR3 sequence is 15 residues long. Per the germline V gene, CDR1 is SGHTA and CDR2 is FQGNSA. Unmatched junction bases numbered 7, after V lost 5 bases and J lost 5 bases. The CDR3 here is CASSTPGQGVYGYTF. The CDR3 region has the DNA TGTGCCAGCAGCACGCCGGGACAGGGGGTTTATGGCTACACCTTC. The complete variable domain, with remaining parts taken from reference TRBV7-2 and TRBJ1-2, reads GAGVSQSPSNKVTEKGKDVELRCDPISGHTALYWYRQSLGQGLEFLIYFQGNSAPDKSGLPSDRFSAERTGGSVSTLTIQRTQQEDSAVYLCASSTPGQGVYGYTFGSGTRLTVV.

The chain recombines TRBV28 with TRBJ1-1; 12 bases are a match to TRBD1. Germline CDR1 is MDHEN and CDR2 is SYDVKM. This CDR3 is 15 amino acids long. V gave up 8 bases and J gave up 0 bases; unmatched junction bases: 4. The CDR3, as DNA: TGTGCCAGCTTCGGGACAGGGGGCCTGAACACTGAAGCTTTCTTT. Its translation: CASFGTGGLNTEAFF.

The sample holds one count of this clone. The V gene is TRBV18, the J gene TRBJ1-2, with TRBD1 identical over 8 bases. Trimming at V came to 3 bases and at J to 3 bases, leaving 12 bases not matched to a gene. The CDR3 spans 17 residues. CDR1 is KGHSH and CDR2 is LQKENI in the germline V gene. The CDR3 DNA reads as TGTGCCAGCTCACCCCCCTACCCCGGACAGGGATACTATGGCTACACCTTC. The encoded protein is CASSPPYPGQGYYGYTF.

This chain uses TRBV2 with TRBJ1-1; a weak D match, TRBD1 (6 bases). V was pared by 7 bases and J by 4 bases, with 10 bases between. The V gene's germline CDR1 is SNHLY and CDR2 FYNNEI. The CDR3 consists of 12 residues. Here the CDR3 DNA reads TGTGCCAGCAAGCTAGGGGGCACTGAAGCTTTCTTT. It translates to CASKLGGTEAFF.

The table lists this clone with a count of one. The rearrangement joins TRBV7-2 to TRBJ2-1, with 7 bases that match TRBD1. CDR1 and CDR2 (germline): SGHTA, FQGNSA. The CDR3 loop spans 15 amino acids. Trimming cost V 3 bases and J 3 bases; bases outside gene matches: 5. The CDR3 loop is CASSLGQSVYNEQFF. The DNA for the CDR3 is TGTGCCAGCAGCTTGGGACAGTCGGTCTACAATGAGCAGTTCTTC.

This CDR3 is CASRRTGGADYGYTF. CDR3 sequence (DNA): TGCGCCAGCCGTAGAACAGGGGGCGCGGACTATGGCTACACCTTC. V usage is TRBV5-1 and J usage is TRBJ1-2, with 9 bases that match TRBD1. The CDR3 has 15 residues. After removal of 7 bases from V and 3 bases from J, the junction contained 10 bases not matched to a gene. Germline V CDR1 and CDR2: SGHRS, YFSETQ.

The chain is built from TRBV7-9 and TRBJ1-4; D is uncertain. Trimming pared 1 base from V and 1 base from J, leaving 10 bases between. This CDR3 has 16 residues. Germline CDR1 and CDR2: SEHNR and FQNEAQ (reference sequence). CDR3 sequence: CASSLEEAETNEKLFF. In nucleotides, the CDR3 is TGTGCCAGCAGCTTAGAGGAGGCGGAAACTAATGAAAAACTGTTTTTT.